This T cell receptor (beta chain) was identified in a study of shared clonotypes between healthy human individuals. General study points: Clonotype sharing across a few donors was observed for 4% to 6.5% of naive CD4 clonotypes.

Sequencing was performed with immunoSEQ multiplex PCR; in TCRdb, only in-frame clones are kept and a portion is missing. The data show some 2,100,000 clones, 90% to 96% seen once. On this clone itself: What it binds is not known.

Germline values: CDR1 WNHNN, CDR2 SYGVQD (reference sequence). The CDR3 consists of 14 residues. V was cut by 3 bases and J by 9 bases, with 18 bases left in between. The chain has TRBV10-1 and TRBJ2-7, with D maybe TRBD1 (6 bases). The source of this sequence is a man aged 18 to 30 in good health. The sequencing input was naive CD4+ T cells sorted from blood. Described subset: CD45RA+ positively selected. This CDR3 reads CASSEGGSERGQYF. In DNA form, the CDR3 reads TGCGCCAGCAGTGAAGGGGGTTCCGAACGCGGGCAGTACTTC.